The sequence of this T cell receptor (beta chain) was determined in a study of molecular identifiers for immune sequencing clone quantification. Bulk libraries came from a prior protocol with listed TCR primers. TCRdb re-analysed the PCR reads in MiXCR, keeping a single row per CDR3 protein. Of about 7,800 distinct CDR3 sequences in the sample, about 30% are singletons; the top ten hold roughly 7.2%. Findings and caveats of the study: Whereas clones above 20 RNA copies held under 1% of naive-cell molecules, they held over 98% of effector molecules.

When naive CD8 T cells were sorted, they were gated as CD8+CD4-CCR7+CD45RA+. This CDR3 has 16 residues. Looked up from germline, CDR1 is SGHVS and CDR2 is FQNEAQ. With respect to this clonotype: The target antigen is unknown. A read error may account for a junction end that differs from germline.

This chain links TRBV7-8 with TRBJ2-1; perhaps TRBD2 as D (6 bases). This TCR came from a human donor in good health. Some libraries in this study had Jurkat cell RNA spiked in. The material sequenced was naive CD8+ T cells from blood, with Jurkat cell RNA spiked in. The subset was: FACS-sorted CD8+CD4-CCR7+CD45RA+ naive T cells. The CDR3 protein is CASSLALVGSYNEQSF. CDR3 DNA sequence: TGTGCCAGCAGCTTAGCGCTAGTCGGGAGTTACAATGAGCAGTCCTTC. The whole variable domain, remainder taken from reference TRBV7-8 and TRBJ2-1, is GAGVSQSPRYKVAKRGQDVALRCDPISGHVSLFWYQQALGQGPEFLTYFQNEAQLDKSGLPSDRFFAERPEGSVSTLKIQRTQQEDSAVYLCASSLALVGSYNEQSFGPGTRLTVL.